The TCR beta chain under discussion was sequenced for a study of cytomegalovirus exposure and HLA in healthy donors. General study findings and limits: Follow-up analysis later connected one missense variant in DCLRE1C with trimming of TCR beta V- and J-genes.

Comment on this clone: The antigen is undetermined.

The PCR ran on 60 Vbeta and 13 Jbeta primers. Measured with immunoSEQ multiplex PCR; TCRdb has only the in-frame clones, and not every one. The sample has around 180,000 clones, about four fifths seen once. The germline CDR1 and CDR2 sequences are MDHEN and SYDVKM. The V gene end was trimmed by 7 bases and the J gene end by 10 bases; junction bases not matched to a gene: 17. This CDR3 is 17 amino acids long. The rearrangement uses TRBV28 and TRBJ2-1; the match to TRBD2 covers 12 bases. Sequenced sample: PBMCs. This TCR came from a young man in good health and CMV-seronegative. The CDR3 sequence: CASILPLGTSGPWEQFF. In DNA form, the CDR3 reads TGTGCCAGCATTCTTCCCCTCGGGACTAGCGGGCCATGGGAGCAGTTCTTC.